These T cell receptor beta chains were read from a single sample in a study of molecular identifiers for immune sequencing clone quantification. TCRdb passed the PCR reads through MiXCR, listing each CDR3 protein once. Found here are just over 40,000 distinct CDR3 sequences, 15% to 20% of them singletons; the top ten hold less than 9%. Sequenced material: naive CD8+ T cells from blood, with Jurkat cell RNA spiked in. The receptors here all came from a human donor in good health. Some libraries in this study had Jurkat cell RNA spiked in. CDR3s include the opening cysteine and the closing phenylalanine or tryptophan. D genes are given only for firm matches. Size is stated for part of the rows, as once, few or many counts, or as a class when the clone is expanded.

j_call d_call clone_size v_call cdr3_aa cdr3_nt
TRBJ2-3 TRBD1 many TRBV29-1 CSVEPDRRDTQYF TGCAGCGTTGAACCGGACAGGCGGGATACGCAGTATTTT
TRBJ2-3 TRBD1 few TRBV7-9 CASSSDRDPDTQYF TGTGCCAGCAGCTCGGACAGGGACCCAGATACGCAGTATTTT
TRBJ2-7 TRBD1 many TRBV28 CASSTGQGREQYF TGTGCCAGCAGTACGGGACAGGGTCGCGAGCAGTACTTC
TRBJ2-7 - many TRBV7-8 CASSPLDTYEQYF TGTGCCAGCAGCCCTCTTGACACCTACGAGCAGTACTTC
TRBJ2-2 - many TRBV6-1 CAAGPGTGELFF TGTGCCGCGGGGCCCGGCACCGGGGAGCTGTTTTTT
TRBJ2-3 TRBD1 many TRBV15 CATSGPGQGAGDTQYF TGTGCCACCAGCGGACCGGGACAGGGGGCCGGAGATACGCAGTATTTT
TRBJ2-7 - - TRBV13 CASSLGQGDRYEQYF TGTGCCAGCAGCTTAGGGCAGGGAGATCGGTACGAGCAGTACTTC
TRBJ2-1 - many TRBV19 CASSIALGGHLWNEQFF TGTGCCAGTAGTATAGCGTTGGGGGGTCATCTATGGAATGAGCAGTTCTTC
TRBJ2-4 TRBD1 few TRBV28 CASSHGAGQEILAKNIQYF TGTGCCAGCTCCCACGGGGCGGGACAGGAAATTCTAGCCAAAAACATTCAGTACTTC
TRBJ1-6 - many TRBV4-3 CASSQGSSYNSPLHF TGCGCCAGCAGCCAAGGGAGCTCCTATAATTCACCCCTCCACTTT
TRBJ1-1 - many TRBV7-2 CASSLVVQGAFF TGTGCCAGCAGCTTAGTAGTGCAGGGTGCATTCTTT
TRBJ2-1 - - TRBV7-9 CASSLRSREQFF TGTGCCAGCAGCTTAAGGAGTCGTGAGCAGTTCTTC
TRBJ2-3 TRBD1 - TRBV7-8 CASSPYFGQGAADTQYF TGTGCCAGCAGCCCGTACTTCGGACAGGGTGCCGCAGATACGCAGTATTTT
TRBJ2-1 TRBD2 many TRBV7-8 CASSSPGTSVDEQFF TGTGCCAGCAGCAGCCCCGGGACTAGCGTCGATGAGCAGTTCTTC
TRBJ1-5 - many TRBV6-6 CASSYGGPQHF TGTGCCAGCAGTTATGGTGGTCCCCAGCATTTT
TRBJ1-5 TRBD1 many TRBV27 CASSLRGGMAPQHF TGTGCCAGCAGTTTGAGAGGGGGCATGGCGCCCCAGCATTTT
TRBJ2-7 - - TRBV28 CASSRVLYEQYF TGTGCCAGCAGCCGGGTCCTCTACGAGCAGTACTTC
TRBJ2-4 TRBD1 many TRBV11-2 CASSLYRGIQYF TGTGCCAGCAGCCTCTACAGGGGCATTCAGTACTTC
TRBJ2-2 - many TRBV7-8 CASSLASGARTGELFF TGTGCCAGCAGCTTAGCTTCGGGGGCCCGCACCGGGGAGCTGTTTTTT
TRBJ1-6 - - TRBV21-1 CASSTTGSLHF TGTGCCAGCAGCACGACAGGGAGTCTCCACTTT
TRBJ2-1 TRBD2 many TRBV29-1 CSVEAGDYNEQFF TGCAGCGTTGAGGCGGGAGATTACAATGAGCAGTTCTTC
TRBJ2-7 TRBD2 - TRBV29-1 CSVEVRGSSYEQYF TGCAGCGTTGAAGTACGCGGGAGCTCCTACGAGCAGTACTTC
TRBJ2-3 TRBD2 many TRBV28 CASSLVAGGPLTDTQYF TGTGCCAGCAGTCTCGTAGCGGGAGGGCCGCTCACAGATACGCAGTATTTT
TRBJ2-7 - many TRBV15 CATSQTSYEQYF TGTGCCACCAGTCAGACGAGCTACGAGCAGTACTTC
TRBJ1-2 - many TRBV7-8 CASSLGGMGGNYGYTF TGTGCCAGCAGCTTAGGGGGAATGGGGGGGAACTATGGCTACACCTTC
TRBJ2-1 TRBD2 many TRBV7-8 CASSLRPGLVYNEQFF TGTGCCAGCAGCTTACGGCCGGGACTAGTCTACAATGAGCAGTTCTTC
TRBJ2-5 TRBD1 - TRBV28 CASRGDGQGWETQYF TGTGCCAGCAGAGGGGACGGACAGGGTTGGGAGACCCAGTACTTC
TRBJ1-2 - few TRBV27 CAARAGHYGYTF TGTGCCGCGAGGGCAGGGCACTATGGCTACACCTTC
TRBJ2-7 - - TRBV6-6 CASTPAPNEQYF TGTGCCAGCACCCCGGCACCGAACGAGCAGTACTTC
TRBJ2-3 - many TRBV7-9 CASSLITDTQYF TGTGCCAGCAGCTTAATCACAGATACGCAGTATTTT
TRBJ2-7 - few TRBV4-3 CASSRMGLPTYEQYF TGCGCCAGCAGCCGGATGGGACTTCCTACCTACGAGCAGTACTTC
TRBJ2-7 TRBD1 many TRBV29-1 CSALGQNNEQYF TGCAGCGCCTTGGGACAGAACAACGAGCAGTACTTC
TRBJ2-3 - many TRBV7-9 CASSLVVDTQYF TGTGCCAGCAGCTTAGTTGTAGATACGCAGTATTTT
TRBJ2-5 - many TRBV10-3 CAIRRDPTGETQYF TGTGCCATCAGGAGAGACCCTACGGGGGAGACCCAGTACTTC
TRBJ1-2 - few TRBV27 CASTDAVGYGYTF TGTGCCAGCACCGACGCGGTCGGCTATGGCTACACCTTC
TRBJ1-1 - - TRBV5-5 CASSQGVNTEAFF TGTGCCAGCAGCCAAGGCGTGAACACTGAAGCTTTCTTT
TRBJ2-3 - many TRBV29-1 CSVESGPRTDTQYF TGCAGCGTTGAATCCGGTCCTAGAACAGATACGCAGTATTTT
TRBJ1-6 - - TRBV21-1 CASSKDYASAQTQPLHF TGTGCCAGCAGCAAAGATTACGCTAGTGCCCAGACCCAACCCCTCCACTTT
TRBJ2-3 - few TRBV12-3/TRBV12-4 CASSFPPMGTRHTQYF TGTGCCAGCAGTTTCCCCCCCATGGGGACACGCCATACGCAGTATTTT
TRBJ2-5 - many TRBV19 CASSMDGRETQYF TGTGCCAGTAGTATGGACGGAAGGGAGACCCAGTACTTC
TRBJ2-3 - many TRBV28 CASSFYRGTDTQYF TGTGCCAGCAGTTTTTACAGGGGCACAGATACGCAGTATTTT
TRBJ2-1 TRBD1 many TRBV20-1 CSAEILGQGPNEQFF TGCAGTGCCGAGATACTGGGACAGGGTCCGAATGAGCAGTTCTTC
TRBJ2-5 - medium-sized TRBV7-9 CASSFEVGETQYF TGTGCCAGCAGCTTCGAGGTCGGAGAGACCCAGTACTTC
TRBJ2-7 TRBD2 few TRBV7-9 CASSPVTSGFSYEQYF TGTGCCAGCAGCCCGGTGACTAGCGGGTTCTCCTACGAGCAGTACTTC
TRBJ2-1 TRBD2 many TRBV7-9 CASSRGTSGMTNEQFF TGTGCCAGCAGCAGGGGGACTAGCGGAATGACCAATGAGCAGTTCTTC
TRBJ2-7 - many TRBV18 CASSLTTVLTSYEQYF TGTGCCAGCTCACTCACCACGGTACTCACCTCCTACGAGCAGTACTTC
TRBJ2-1 - few TRBV13 CASSPFTGKNEQFF TGTGCCAGCAGCCCATTCACCGGGAAGAATGAGCAGTTCTTC